A single sample is the source of the 30 T cell receptor beta chains below, sequenced in a study of CD8+CD57+ T cells in acquired aplastic anemia. CDR3 and TCR beta VDJ profiling relied on genomic DNA as the template. TCRdb re-analysed the reads in MiXCR, keeping a single row per CDR3 protein. The sample carries roughly 260,000 distinct CDR3 sequences, 40% to 50% recorded once. All patients picked for sequencing had shown, by flow cytometry, an expansion of CD8+CD57+ cells. Sequencing was carried out using sorted CD4+, CD8+, or CD8+CD57+ T cells (not recorded which) from PBMCs. These receptors were taken from a human donor with aplastic anemia.

In this sample, this clonotype turned up once. The chain is built from TRBV19 and TRBJ1-2, with a possible D match to TRBD1 (5 bases). The length of the CDR3 is 15 residues. The ends were cut back, 5 bases at V and 7 bases at J, with 20 bases in the middle. The V gene's germline CDR1 is LNHDA and CDR2 SQIVND (reference sequence). CDR3 amino acids: CASSAAIAVGGGYTF. CDR3 DNA sequence: TGTGCCAGTAGTGCAGCAATTGCCGTGGGGGGTGGCTACACCTTC.

The V and J genes are TRBV30 and TRBJ2-2; possible D gene TRBD1, 6 bases. The CDR3 extends over 13 amino acids. Germline CDR1 and CDR2: GTSNPN and SVGIG (reference sequence). Trimming took off 3 bases at V and 6 bases at J, with 11 bases between the two ends. The CDR3 region has the DNA TGTGCCTGGAGCACAGGGACGGCCGGGGAGCTGTTTTTT. Its protein is CAWSTGTAGELFF.

The rearrangement joins TRBV11-2 to TRBJ2-1, with D perhaps matching TRBD2 (6 bases). CDR1 and CDR2 from the germline V gene are SGHAT and FQNNGV. The CDR3 loop spans 15 amino acids. Trimming pared 2 bases from V and 6 bases from J, leaving 14 bases between. The CDR3 region is CASSLSEAGSNEQFF. DNA for the CDR3: TGTGCCAGCAGCTTATCCGAGGCGGGGAGCAATGAGCAGTTCTTC.

The rearrangement links TRBV20-1 to TRBJ1-5; D not certain. With 5 bases removed from V and 0 bases from J, the gap between germline ends came to 11 bases. This CDR3 spans 14 amino acids. Germline lookup yields CDR1 DFQATT and CDR2 SNEGSKA (reference sequence). The CDR3 nucleotides read TGCAGTGCTGGAGCCGGGCCTAGCAATCAGCCCCAGCATTTT. Its translation: CSAGAGPSNQPQHF.

This clonotype was found a few times. The rearrangement joins TRBV10-3 to TRBJ1-2, with a possible D match to TRBD1 (6 bases). The CDR3 has 13 residues. Trimming pared 1 base from V and 3 bases from J, leaving 6 bases between. Looked up from germline, CDR1 is ENHRY and CDR2 is SYGVKD. The CDR3 region has the DNA TGTGCCATCAGTGAGTACAGGGACTATGGCTACACCTTC. Translating gives CAISEYRDYGYTF.

The rearrangement links TRBV12-3 or TRBV12-4 to TRBJ2-3; D gene uncertain. V lost 6 bases and J 0 bases, leaving 13 bases between the germline ends. The CDR3 has 15 residues. The CDR3 sequence is CASSATLTSTDTQYF. In nucleotides, the CDR3 is TGTGCCAGCAGCGCAACATTGACTAGCACAGATACGCAGTATTTT.

At least ten counts were recorded for this clonotype. The chain links TRBV20-1 to TRBJ1-6; 8 bases map to TRBD1. CDR3 length: 16 amino acids. The junction had 8 bases not matched to a gene; V was cut back by 0 bases and J by 7 bases. Germline V gene sequence: CDR1 DFQATT, CDR2 SNEGSKA (reference sequence). The CDR3 region is CSARDLGQGENSPLHF. The CDR3 bases are TGCAGTGCTAGAGATCTCGGACAGGGTGAGAATTCACCCCTCCACTTT.

This clonotype was counted once. This chain uses TRBV10-3 with TRBJ2-3; D may correspond to TRBD1 or TRBD2 (5 bases each). The CDR3 extends over 14 amino acids. Deletions cut 8 bases from V and 3 bases from J, with 15 bases between. The V gene's germline CDR1 is ENHRY and CDR2 SYGVKD. Written as DNA, the CDR3 is TGTGCCATCCGGCAGGCGAGGGGTACAGATACGCAGTATTTT. Translation: CAIRQARGTDTQYF.

The rearrangement uses TRBV7-9 and TRBJ1-6, with D uncertain. The germline V and J ends were trimmed by 1 base and 5 bases, with 9 bases remaining between them. The CDR3 is made up of 15 amino acids. Germline loops: CDR1 SEHNR, CDR2 FQNEAQ (reference sequence). CDR3 loop: CASSLVRHNNSPLHF. DNA of the CDR3: TGTGCCAGCAGCTTAGTCAGACACAATAATTCACCCCTCCACTTT.

V gene TRBV7-2 combines with J gene TRBJ1-5; a weak D match, TRBD1 (5 bases). Germline loops: CDR1 SGHTA, CDR2 FQGNSA. Trimming took off 4 bases at V and 4 bases at J, with 14 bases between the two ends. The CDR3 covers 15 residues. The CDR3 here is CASSSGAASNQPQHF. CDR3 nucleotides: TGTGCCAGCAGCTCTGGGGCGGCTTCGAATCAGCCCCAGCATTTT.

This clonotype was counted many times. The chain recombines TRBV7-3 with TRBJ2-1, with 9 bases aligning to TRBD2. Trimming took 4 bases from V and 9 from J; bases not matched to a gene: 10. CDR1 and CDR2 from the germline V gene are SGHTA and FQGTGA. This CDR3 spans 15 amino acids. This chain's CDR3 is CASSSAGGPYFEQFF. The CDR3 DNA follows: TGTGCCAGCAGCTCCGCGGGGGGGCCTTATTTTGAGCAGTTCTTC.

CDR3 amino acids: CASSDGGGVDEQYF. CDR3 nucleotides: TGTGCCAGCAGTGACGGAGGAGGGGTCGACGAGCAGTACTTC. The genes are TRBV25-1 and TRBJ2-7; TRBD2 might be the D (6 bases). The V end was cut by 3 bases, the J end by 5 bases, with 14 bases between. The length of the CDR3 is 14 residues. Per germline, CDR1 MGHDK and CDR2 SYGVNS.

The chain has TRBV5-1 and TRBJ2-2; 7 bases are a match to TRBD2. The V and J ends lost 0 bases and 0 bases, in that order; junction bases with no gene match: 5. The CDR3 consists of 17 residues. Per the germline V gene, CDR1 is SGHRS and CDR2 is YFSETQ. The CDR3: CASSLGTGLPNTGELFF. The DNA of the CDR3 is TGCGCCAGCAGCTTGGGGACGGGACTACCGAACACCGGGGAGCTGTTTTTT.

Regarding this clonotype: A much bigger clone sits one base away, suggesting this may be a read error. The chain combines TRBV4-1 with TRBJ2-7, with D perhaps matching TRBD1 or TRBD2 (5 bases each). The germline CDR1 and CDR2 sequences are MGHRA and YSYEKL. CDR3 length: 14 residues. CDR3 bases: TGCGCCAGCGGCCATCGGGACGGGCTCTACGAGCAGTACTTC. This translates into CASGHRDGLYEQYF.

The CDR3 spells CASSLFWGAGETQYF. The CDR3 DNA reads TGTGCCAGCAGTTTATTCTGGGGCGCAGGAGAGACCCAGTACTTC. V gene TRBV2 combines with J gene TRBJ2-5, with D possibly being TRBD1 (5 bases). Trimming shortened V by 5 bases and J by 4 bases, and 17 bases separated the two germline ends. This CDR3 is 15 amino acids long. Germline CDR1 is SNHLY and CDR2 is FYNNEI.

The chain is built from TRBV12-3 or TRBV12-4 and TRBJ2-7; maybe TRBD1 (5 bases). The CDR3 has 13 amino acids. Between the trimmed V and J ends, which lost 5 bases and 2 bases, there was a span of 10 bases. In DNA, the CDR3 is TGTGCCAGCAGTAACACAGGTACCTACGAGCAGTACTTC. Amino acids: CASSNTGTYEQYF.

The chain couples TRBV7-2 to TRBJ1-5; D gene ambiguous. This CDR3 region has 13 residues. In germline, CDR1 is SGHTA, CDR2 FQGNSA. Trimming shortened V by 1 base and J by 7 bases, and 8 bases separated the two germline ends. CDR3 DNA: TGTGCCAGCAGCTTAGGATCGTGGCAGCCCCAGCATTTT. This encodes CASSLGSWQPQHF.

V gene TRBV5-1 combines with J gene TRBJ1-1; 8 nucleotides line up with TRBD1. CDR1 SGHRS and CDR2 YFSETQ come from the germline V gene. V gave up 5 bases and J gave up 0 bases; unmatched junction bases: 9. This CDR3 comprises 16 residues. CDR3 sequence: CASRPSRGRMNTEAFF. The CDR3 nucleotides read TGCGCCAGCAGACCGAGCAGGGGGCGCATGAACACTGAAGCTTTCTTT.

This clonotype appeared once. This chain links TRBV10-1 with TRBJ1-6; TRBD1 agrees at 11 bases. CDR1 and CDR2 from the germline V gene are WNHNN and SYGVQD (reference sequence). With V trimmed by 2 bases and J by 7 bases, 7 bases remained unmatched. This CDR3 spans 17 amino acids. CDR3 protein: CASSEMDRGQSNSPLHF. The CDR3 nucleotides are TGCGCCAGCAGTGAGATGGACAGGGGGCAATCGAATTCACCCCTCCACTTT.

There are many counts of this clonotype. The genes are TRBV12-3 or TRBV12-4 and TRBJ1-2; D perhaps matches TRBD1 (5 bases). V dropped 8 bases and J dropped 5 bases, with 18 bases sitting between them. CDR3 length equals 14 residues. CDR3 in DNA: TGTGCCAGCCGGGGCCCCAAACGCCAATATGGCTACACCTTC. It translates to CASRGPKRQYGYTF.

This clonotype has ten or more counts. The V call is TRBV19, the J call TRBJ2-7; TRBD2 matches at 8 bases. The CDR3 spans 13 residues. Germline CDR1 LNHDA, CDR2 SQIVND (reference sequence). Trimming took 3 bases from V and 7 from J; bases not matched to a gene: 5. The CDR3 sequence: CASSIGGGIEQYF. The CDR3 DNA sequence: TGTGCCAGTAGTATCGGGGGGGGGATAGAGCAGTACTTC. The complete variable domain, with remaining parts taken from reference TRBV19 and TRBJ2-7, reads DGGITQSPKYLFRKEGQNVTLSCEQNLNHDAMYWYRQDPGQGLRLIYYSQIVNDFQKGDIAEGYSVSREKKESFPLTVTSAQKNPTAFYLCASSIGGGIEQYFGPGTRLTVT.

Concerning this clonotype: This may arise from a read error, as a much more abundant clone is one base away. V and J are TRBV7-8 and TRBJ2-3; D remains unclear. The CDR3 loop spans 14 amino acids. V lost 1 base, J lost 5 bases, and 10 bases lay in between. Germline V gene lookup returns CDR1 SGHVS and CDR2 FQNEAQ. CDR3 residues: CASSLDISVDTQYF. The CDR3 nucleotides read TGTGCCAGCAGCTTAGATATCTCGGTAGATACGCAGTATTTT.

This clonotype has at least ten counts. This chain joins TRBV7-9 and TRBJ2-7, with D perhaps TRBD1 or TRBD2 (5 bases each). V was pared by 5 bases and J by 0 bases, with 17 bases between. The CDR3 sequence is 16 residues long. In germline, CDR1 is SEHNR, CDR2 FQNEAQ (reference sequence). CDR3 nucleotides: TGTGCCAGCAGCCCTGATTCGGGGCCGAGCTCCTACGAGCAGTACTTC. This gives the protein CASSPDSGPSSYEQYF.

Worth noting for this clonotype: A much more abundant neighbour one base away suggests this may be a read error. This chain uses TRBV5-1 with TRBJ1-4; D is perhaps TRBD1 (5 bases). The CDR3 spans 15 residues. The germline V gene has CDR1 SGHRS and CDR2 YFSETQ. DNA of the CDR3: TGTGCCAGCAGCTTGGCAGGGCACGGGAATGAAAAACTGTTTTTT. Its protein product is CASSLAGHGNEKLFF.

The chain has TRBV28 and TRBJ2-7; TRBD2 matches 11 bases. There are 15 residues in the CDR3. The V gene end was trimmed by 6 bases and the J gene end by 0 bases; junction bases not matched to a gene: 4. Germline-derived CDR1 and CDR2 are MDHEN and SYDVKM. The CDR3 region is CASRGLAESSYEQYF. The CDR3 region has the DNA TGTGCCAGCAGGGGACTAGCGGAGAGCTCCTACGAGCAGTACTTC.

In its sample, this clonotype was seen many times. The chain has TRBV19 and TRBJ2-7; 7 nucleotides agree with TRBD1. This CDR3 has 13 amino acids. Trimming removed 6 bases from V and 2 bases from J; junction bases left unmatched: 4. The germline gives CDR1 LNHDA, CDR2 SQIVND (reference sequence). The CDR3: CASSWTGAYEQYF. DNA of the CDR3: TGTGCCAGTAGCTGGACAGGAGCCTACGAGCAGTACTTC.

The V gene is TRBV10-3, the J gene TRBJ2-5; 16 bases agree with TRBD2. V lost 8 bases to trimming and J lost 2 bases; unmatched junction nucleotides: 8. This CDR3 comprises 17 residues. Germline V gene lookup returns CDR1 ENHRY and CDR2 SYGVKD. In DNA, the CDR3 is TGTGCCATCTCCGGGACTAGCGGGGGGGCCTTACAAGAGACCCAGTACTTC. This codes for CAISGTSGGALQETQYF.

This sequence joins TRBV10-3 and TRBJ1-1, with 9 bases matching TRBD1. The trim removed 5 bases at V and 7 bases at J, leaving 5 bases unmatched. Germline V gene sequence: CDR1 ENHRY, CDR2 SYGVKD. The CDR3 totals 13 residues. The CDR3 region is CAISSSGQGEAFF. The CDR3 DNA reads as TGTGCCATCAGTTCCTCGGGACAGGGTGAAGCTTTCTTT.

Notes on this clonotype: This may stem from a read error, because a much larger clone lies one nucleotide away. This chain links TRBV12-3 or TRBV12-4 with TRBJ1-1, with TRBD1 matching 12 bases. The CDR3 runs 14 residues. J was trimmed by 6 bases and V by 6 bases; bases with no gene match: 5. The CDR3: CASRAGQGAPEAFF. Written as DNA, the CDR3 is TGTGCCAGCAGAGCGGGACAGGGGGCGCCTGAAGCTTTCTTT.

This clonotype was detected a few times. As DNA, the CDR3 is TGTGCCAGCAGCCAAGAGATGCGGGGGGAGACCCAGTACTTC. This translates into CASSQEMRGETQYF. V gene TRBV14 combines with J gene TRBJ2-5; 7 nucleotides agree with TRBD2. CDR1 and CDR2 (germline): SGHDN, FVKESK. The CDR3 covers 14 residues. Trimming removed 0 bases from V and 5 bases from J; junction bases left unmatched: 3. The entire variable domain, with the rest obtained from reference TRBV14 and TRBJ2-5, is as follows: EAGVTQFPSHSVIEKGQTVTLRCDPISGHDNLYWYRRVMGKEIKFLLHFVKESKQDESGMPNNRFLAERTGGTYSTLKVQPAELEDSGVYFCASSQEMRGETQYFGPGTRLLVL.